The 16 T cell receptor beta chains below all came from one sample that was sequenced in a study of a mutant IDH1 vaccine in newly diagnosed glioma. Here immunoSEQ multiplex PCR was the method, and the copy in TCRdb shows in-frame clones only, minus some. The data hold 35,000 to 45,000 clones, with roughly four fifths observed a single time. Time point given: week 35, safety follow-up. What each vaccine dose contained was 300 ug of mutant IDH1 20-mer peptide, accompanied by topical imiquimod. What these receptors recognize is not known. Specimen: PBMCs, collected from a glioma patient whose treatment included an IDH1 peptide vaccine. The source of these receptors is a woman aged 45-60 years with glioma.

The V call is TRBV5-1, the J call TRBJ1-6; D unclear. CDR3 length: 14 amino acids. Trimming cost V 7 bases and J 9 bases, with 17 bases left between them. CDR1 is SGHRS, CDR2 YFSETQ, per germline. The CDR3 protein is CASGAELVASPLHF. The CDR3, as DNA: TGCGCCAGCGGAGCGGAGCTTGTCGCTTCACCCCTCCACTTT.

This sequence joins TRBV6-6 and TRBJ1-4; tentatively, D is TRBD1 (6 bases). Trimming pared 2 bases from V and 5 bases from J, leaving 6 bases between. The CDR3 covers 13 residues. Germline CDR1 MNHNY, CDR2 SVGAGI (reference sequence). CDR3 amino acids: CASSYTGNEKLFF. CDR3 nucleotide sequence: TGTGCCAGCAGTTACACAGGGAATGAAAAACTGTTTTTT.

This chain uses TRBV7-9 with TRBJ1-1; 11 bases line up with TRBD1. The V and J ends lost 5 bases and 13 bases, in that order; junction bases with no gene match: 12. Per the germline V gene, CDR1 is SEHNR and CDR2 is FQNEAQ (reference sequence). This CDR3 comprises 14 residues. The CDR3 sequence is CASSDPGTGGLGFF. DNA for the CDR3: TGTGCCAGCAGCGACCCCGGGACAGGGGGTCTTGGTTTCTTT.

V gene TRBV5-1 combines with J gene TRBJ2-5; D not certain. Trimming shortened V by 0 bases and J by 5 bases, and 11 bases separated the two germline ends. The CDR3 length is 14 residues. Germline CDR1 and CDR2: SGHRS and YFSETQ. The CDR3 region has the DNA TGCGCCAGCAGCTTGGTTCTGGGAACGGAGACCCAGTACTTC. Translation gives CASSLVLGTETQYF.

The gene calls are TRBV7-2 and TRBJ1-1, with 7 bases matching TRBD1. V shed 0 bases and J 1 base; nucleotides not matched to a gene: 8. The CDR3 runs 17 residues. Germline assignment: CDR1 SGHTA and CDR2 FQGNSA. CDR3 protein: CASSLAPPGTANTEAFF. In DNA form, the CDR3 reads TGTGCCAGCAGCTTAGCCCCACCGGGGACAGCGAACACTGAAGCTTTCTTT.

The gene calls are TRBV4-2 and TRBJ2-7; 9 bases map to TRBD1. CDR3 size: 15 residues. The V and J ends lost 1 base and 6 bases, in that order; junction bases with no gene match: 7. The V gene's germline CDR1 is LGHNA and CDR2 YNFKEQ. The CDR3 nucleotides are TGTGCCAGCAGCCAAGGGGGAACAGGGGGCCGCGAGCAGTACTTC. Translating gives CASSQGGTGGREQYF.

This clone was detected only once. V is TRBV7-2 and J is TRBJ2-3, with D possibly TRBD1 on 6 matching bases. V was cut by 2 bases and J by 2 bases, with 14 bases left in between. CDR1 and CDR2 (germline): SGHTA, FQGNSA. The CDR3 has 16 residues. The DNA for the CDR3 is TGTGCCAGCAGCTTATTAGACAGGACGGACACAGATACGCAGTATTTT. Encoded protein: CASSLLDRTDTDTQYF.

The rearrangement links TRBV18 to TRBJ2-3; D remains ambiguous. V lost 2 bases and J 4 bases, leaving 4 bases between the germline ends. This CDR3 region has 12 residues. Germline assignment: CDR1 KGHSH and CDR2 LQKENI. CDR3 bases: TGTGCCAGCTCACCATTCGCAGATACGCAGTATTTT. Protein: CASSPFADTQYF.

In its sample, this clone was seen once. The V and J genes are TRBV4-1 and TRBJ2-2, with D possibly being TRBD1 (6 bases). The germline V gene has CDR1 MGHRA and CDR2 YSYEKL. This CDR3 contains 17 residues. V shed 6 bases and J shed 0 bases, with 17 bases lying between them. CDR3 in amino acids: CASSKGQKGANTGELFF. The CDR3 region has the DNA TGCGCCAGCAGTAAAGGGCAAAAGGGGGCGAACACCGGGGAGCTGTTTTTT.

There are a few counts of this clone. This chain links TRBV28 with TRBJ1-2; a possible D gene is TRBD1 (5 bases). In germline, CDR1 is MDHEN, CDR2 SYDVKM. Deletions cut 7 bases from V and 8 bases from J, with 23 bases between. The length of the CDR3 is 15 residues. The CDR3 region is CASTLGAGLGKGYTF. The CDR3 DNA reads TGTGCCAGCACCTTGGGCGCAGGGTTGGGGAAGGGCTACACCTTC.

This chain connects TRBV5-1 to TRBJ2-1, with 10 nucleotides matching TRBD2. This CDR3 contains 16 residues. Germline V CDR1 and CDR2: SGHRS, YFSETQ. The V segment lost 0 bases and the J segment 2 bases; nucleotides outside the gene matches: 2. The CDR3 DNA follows: TGCGCCAGCAGCTTGGGGACTAGCGGCGCCTACAATGAGCAGTTCTTC. Its translation is CASSLGTSGAYNEQFF.

CDR3 nucleotide sequence: TGTGCCAGCAGCTTATCCCCGGGGGGTTACTATGGCTACACCTTC. Its protein product is CASSLSPGGYYGYTF. This sequence joins TRBV5-4 and TRBJ1-2; TRBD1 is a possible D gene (5 bases). This CDR3 is 15 amino acids long. Looked up from germline, CDR1 is SGHNT and CDR2 is YYREEE (reference sequence). V lost 2 bases to trimming and J lost 3 bases, with 14 bases between them.

The rearrangement joins TRBV9 to TRBJ2-1, with 7 bases that match TRBD2. The CDR3 is 16 amino acids. The V gene's germline CDR1 is SGDLS and CDR2 YYNGEE. The V gene end was trimmed by 1 base and the J gene end by 4 bases; junction bases not matched to a gene: 8. CDR3 coding DNA: TGTGCCAGCAGCGTATCGAGGAGCGGGGAATACAATGAGCAGTTCTTC. Its translation: CASSVSRSGEYNEQFF.

The CDR3 loop reads CASTQSQETQYF. CDR3 DNA: TGTGCCAGCACCCAAAGCCAAGAGACCCAGTACTTC. The V gene is TRBV11-3, the J gene TRBJ2-5; D remains ambiguous. The CDR3 consists of 12 residues. The germline gives CDR1 SGHNT, CDR2 YENEEA. The V end lost 7 bases, the J end lost 1 base, and 7 bases lay between the germline ends.

The V call is TRBV29-1, the J call TRBJ2-7; a possible D gene is TRBD2 (5 bases). Germline V lookup: CDR1 SQVTM, CDR2 ANQGSEA. The CDR3 is 13 residues long. V lost 7 bases and J 5 bases, leaving 18 bases between the germline ends. The CDR3 region is CSAHRGSRDEQYF. CDR3 nucleotides: TGCAGCGCCCATCGAGGGTCACGAGACGAGCAGTACTTC.

V gene TRBV6-5 combines with J gene TRBJ2-7, with D perhaps given as TRBD1 or TRBD2 (5 bases each). CDR3 length: 15 residues. Germline V gene data show CDR1 as MNHEY and CDR2 as SVGAGI. V dropped 0 bases and J dropped 4 bases, with 13 bases sitting between them. CDR3 DNA: TGTGCCAGCAGTTACTCTTTCCAGGGAGCTTACGAGCAGTACTTC. Its translation is CASSYSFQGAYEQYF.